This T cell receptor (beta chain) was sequenced during a study of blood T cells in healthy people across ages. As to this clonotype: The antigen is not known.

The study isolated at least 6.5 million PBMCs from each sample. The CDR3 is 15 residues long. CDR1 DFQATT and CDR2 SNEGSKA come from the germline V gene (reference sequence). For the second PCR, which ran for roughly 7 to 11 cycles, a sample-barcoded 5' primer and a J-beta primer mix were used. TCRdb fed the 5' RACE reads into MiXCR, producing one record per CDR3 protein. The sample contains over 1.5 million distinct CDR3 sequences, roughly 50% of which appear only once. Overall study findings and caveats: More naive CD4+ cells and higher diversity were found in long-lived than in aged donors.

The V call is TRBV20-1, the J call TRBJ2-7, with 7 bases matching TRBD1. The end of the DNA is better explained by TRBJ2-5, so the J call may be wrong. Sequences were obtained from blood. The source of this sequence is a woman aged 40 to 49 in good health. The CDR3 loop reads CSARGPLRGQETQYF. CDR3 sequence (DNA): TGCAGTGCTAGAGGTCCACTCAGGGGGCAAGAGACCCAGTACTTC.